Listed below are T cell receptor beta chains from one sample, sequenced in a study of shared clonotypes between healthy human individuals. Method: immunoSEQ multiplex PCR; TCRdb's copy keeps in-frame clones and lacks some. The repertoire holds 520,000 or so clones, with 79% as singletons. Sequenced material: PBMCs. The receptors come from a woman between 40 and 55 years old in good health. Some clones in this sample may be carry-over from other donors' samples. The CDR3 runs from the conserved cysteine through the conserved F or W. D genes are given only for firm matches. Expanded clones are given a class, and other clones once, few, many or no size at all.

CDR3 DNA,CDR3 protein,V gene,clone size,D gene,J gene
TGTGCCAGCTCACCACCATGGGTGGCCTCCTACAATGAGCAGTTCTTC,CASSPPWVASYNEQFF,TRBV18,once,-,TRBJ2-1
TGTGCCAGCTCACCACTCAGAAGCGGGAGTTTTGGCACCGGGGAGCTGTTTTTT,CASSPLRSGSFGTGELFF,TRBV18,-,TRBD2,TRBJ2-2
TGTGCCAGCTCACCCTACGATGAGCAGTTCTTC,CASSPYDEQFF,TRBV18,-,-,TRBJ2-1
TGTGCCAGCAGCTTAGGTCAGGGGAGAGATACGCAGTATTTT,CASSLGQGRDTQYF,TRBV7-6,-,-,TRBJ2-3
TGCGCCAGCAGCCAACTCGGACTAGCGGGAGTACGGGAGACCCAGTACTTC,CASSQLGLAGVRETQYF,TRBV4-1,-,TRBD2,TRBJ2-5
TGTGCCAGCAGTTTTGGTTCCCACTACAATGAGCAGTTCTTC,CASSFGSHYNEQFF,TRBV27,-,-,TRBJ2-1
TGTGCCAGCAGCCAAGATCCAAGGACCTCCTACGAGCAGTACTTC,CASSQDPRTSYEQYF,TRBV4-2,-,-,TRBJ2-7
TGTGCCAGCAGCCAGACGACTTTAACGAACACTGAAGCTTTCTTT,CASSQTTLTNTEAFF,TRBV5-4,-,-,TRBJ1-1
TGTGCCTGGAGTGACCCCCAGGGCGCTTTCTTT,CAWSDPQGAFF,TRBV30,-,-,TRBJ1-1
TGTGCCAGCAGTGACGGGCCTAGCGCGACTGAAAATGAGCAGTTCTTC,CASSDGPSATENEQFF,TRBV6-4,-,-,TRBJ2-1
TGTGCCAGCAGTGAAGGGTCCTACGAGCAGTACTTC,CASSEGSYEQYF,TRBV6-1,few,-,TRBJ2-7
TGCAGCGTTGAAGATCTTGCGGGGTCCCAGCATTTT,CSVEDLAGSQHF,TRBV29-1,-,-,TRBJ1-5
TGTGCCTGGACCGAGGGCGGCAATGAGCAGTTCTTC,CAWTEGGNEQFF,TRBV30,-,-,TRBJ2-1
TGTGCCAGCAGCTTGGCTAGCGGGAGTTTTGAGCAGTTCTTC,CASSLASGSFEQFF,TRBV7-3,-,TRBD2,TRBJ2-1
TGTGCCAGCAGCTCGGACAGGGGTTCCTACAATGAGCAGTTCTTC,CASSSDRGSYNEQFF,TRBV7-9,-,TRBD1,TRBJ2-1
TGTGCCAGCAGCCGTGGACTAGCGGCCGCCTACGAGCAGTACTTC,CASSRGLAAAYEQYF,TRBV7-2,-,TRBD2,TRBJ2-7
TGCGCCAGCAGAACTAGCGGGAGGGGTGCGGAGACCCAGTACTTC,CASRTSGRGAETQYF,TRBV5-1,-,TRBD2,TRBJ2-5
TGTGCCAGCGGTCTACAGGGGACTGAAAAACTGTTTTTT,CASGLQGTEKLFF,TRBV6-5,-,TRBD1,TRBJ1-4
TGTGCCATCAGGGGGGAGGCAGGGGAAAACCACGAGCAGTACTTC,CAIRGEAGENHEQYF,TRBV10-3,many,-,TRBJ2-7
TGTGCCAGCTCACCACCGAGTTGGCCCCACAGGGACCAAGAGACCCAGTACTTC,CASSPPSWPHRDQETQYF,TRBV18,-,-,TRBJ2-5
TGCGCCAGCAGCCCCGCAGGGACGGGCATCTATGGCTACACCTTC,CASSPAGTGIYGYTF,TRBV4-3,-,-,TRBJ1-2
TGTGCCAGCAGCCCCGGGACAGGGAATGAAAAACTGTTTTTT,CASSPGTGNEKLFF,TRBV2,-,TRBD1,TRBJ1-4
TGTGCCAGCTCTGAGAGTTCAGATACGCAGTATTTT,CASSESSDTQYF,TRBV5-8,-,-,TRBJ2-3
TGCGCCAGCAGCCAACCGGGGTCGAACACCGGGGAGCTGTTTTTT,CASSQPGSNTGELFF,TRBV4-1,once,-,TRBJ2-2
TGTGCCAGCAGCCAAGAGGTTCAGCTGCGGTGGTGGGTCGAGACCCAGTACTTC,CASSQEVQLRWWVETQYF,TRBV14,-,-,TRBJ2-5
TGCGCCAGCAGCTTGGACAGGGTCGCCACTGAAGCTTTCTTT,CASSLDRVATEAFF,TRBV5-1,few,-,TRBJ1-1
TGTGCCAGCAGCTTAGATTCTACGGTGTCCCTCGACGAGCAGTACTTC,CASSLDSTVSLDEQYF,TRBV11-2,-,-,TRBJ2-7
TGTGCCAGCAGCCGGGGACGGGACTACGAGCAGTACTTC,CASSRGRDYEQYF,TRBV7-2,few,-,TRBJ2-7
TGTGCCAGCACCTATTCGGGGACAGGCCAAGAGACCCAGTACTTC,CASTYSGTGQETQYF,TRBV2,-,TRBD1,TRBJ2-5
TGCGCCAGCAGCTCCCCTGGGGTTTCGGATGGCTACACCTTC,CASSSPGVSDGYTF,TRBV5-1,-,-,TRBJ1-2
TGTGCCAGCAGCGGAGGCGGGAGTTATTACGAGCAGTACTTC,CASSGGGSYYEQYF,TRBV7-2,-,TRBD2,TRBJ2-7
TGTGCCAGCAGTGACAGGGGGGTCACGCATTTT,CASSDRGVTHF,TRBV2,-,TRBD1,TRBJ1-5
TGTGCCAGCAGCTTAGTGGGTGACCCGGAAGAGACCCAGTACTTC,CASSLVGDPEETQYF,TRBV7-3,-,-,TRBJ2-5
TGTGCCAGCAGCCAAGCTAGGGCGAGGGGCACTTACGAGCAGTACTTC,CASSQARARGTYEQYF,TRBV14,once,-,TRBJ2-7
TGTGCCAGCTCACCACTAACAGGGGAAGTGACCGGGGAGCTGTTTTTT,CASSPLTGEVTGELFF,TRBV18,-,TRBD1,TRBJ2-2
TGTGCCAGTAGTATGAAGACAGGGTCGGGTACTGAAGCTTTCTTT,CASSMKTGSGTEAFF,TRBV19,-,TRBD1,TRBJ1-1
TGCGCCAGCAGCTCCCGACAGGGTTGGGGTAATGAGCAGTTCTTC,CASSSRQGWGNEQFF,TRBV5-1,-,TRBD1,TRBJ2-1
TGTGCCATCAGCTTGGGCGGGGAGCTGTTTTTT,CAISLGGELFF,TRBV10-3,-,-,TRBJ2-2
TGTGCCAGTAGTTCACCCCGCGGACAGGGGTACTATGGCTACACCTTC,CASSSPRGQGYYGYTF,TRBV19,-,TRBD1,TRBJ1-2
TGTGCCAGCAGCCCCACGTTTTGGGGGACACTCGGCGACTATGGCTACACCTTC,CASSPTFWGTLGDYGYTF,TRBV27,-,-,TRBJ1-2
TGTGCCAGCAGTTTATACTCGGGGGACTATGGCTACACCTTC,CASSLYSGDYGYTF,TRBV28,-,-,TRBJ1-2
TGCGCCAGCAGCCGGGCTGGAGGGAAGGAGACCCAGTACTTC,CASSRAGGKETQYF,TRBV5-1,-,-,TRBJ2-5
TGTGCCAGCAGTTTTCGGGCAGGGGGCCGAGCTTTCTTT,CASSFRAGGRAFF,TRBV27,-,TRBD1,TRBJ1-1
TGCGCCAGCAGCTGGACTGGGACAGGGGGCGGGAATGAGCAGTTCTTC,CASSWTGTGGGNEQFF,TRBV5-1,once,TRBD1,TRBJ2-1